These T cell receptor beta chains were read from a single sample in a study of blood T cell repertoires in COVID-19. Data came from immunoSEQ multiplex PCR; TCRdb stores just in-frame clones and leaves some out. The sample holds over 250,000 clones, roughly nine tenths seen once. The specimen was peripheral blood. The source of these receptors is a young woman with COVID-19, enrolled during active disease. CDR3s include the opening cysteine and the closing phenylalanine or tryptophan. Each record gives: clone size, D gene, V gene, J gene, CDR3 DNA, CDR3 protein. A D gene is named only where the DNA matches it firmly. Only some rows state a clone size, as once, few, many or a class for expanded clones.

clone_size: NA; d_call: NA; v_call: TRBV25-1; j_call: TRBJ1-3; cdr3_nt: TGTGCCAGCAGTGAATCCCGCTCTGGAAACACCATATATTTT; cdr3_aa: CASSESRSGNTIYF
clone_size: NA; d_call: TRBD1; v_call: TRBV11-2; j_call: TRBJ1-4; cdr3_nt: TGTGCCAGCAGCACCGACAGGGGAACTAATGAAAAACTGTTTTTT; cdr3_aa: CASSTDRGTNEKLFF
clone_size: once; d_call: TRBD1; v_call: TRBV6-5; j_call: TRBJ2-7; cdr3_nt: TGTGCCAGCAGAGTACAGGGGGTGAATGGCGACGAGCAGTACTTC; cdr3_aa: CASRVQGVNGDEQYF
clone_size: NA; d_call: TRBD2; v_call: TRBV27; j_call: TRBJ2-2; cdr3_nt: TGTGCCAGCAGTTTAGGACTAGCGGTGAACACCGGGGAGCTGTTTTTT; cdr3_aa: CASSLGLAVNTGELFF
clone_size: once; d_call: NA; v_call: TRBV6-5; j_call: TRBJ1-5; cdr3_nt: TGTGCCAGCAGGACTGTGTCAGGGGGCAATCAGCCCCAGCATTTT; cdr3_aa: CASRTVSGGNQPQHF
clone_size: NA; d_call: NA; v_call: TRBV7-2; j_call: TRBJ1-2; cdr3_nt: TGTGCCAGCAGCTTAGATGGGGCCCTGGGCTATGGCTACACCTTC; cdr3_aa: CASSLDGALGYGYTF
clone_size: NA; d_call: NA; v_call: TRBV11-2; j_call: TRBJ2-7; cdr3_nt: TGTGCCAGCAGCTTAACAGTCGGGGGATCCTACGAGCAGTACTTC; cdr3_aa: CASSLTVGGSYEQYF
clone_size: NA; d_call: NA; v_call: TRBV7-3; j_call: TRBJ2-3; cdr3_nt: TGTGCCAGCAGCTGGGGACTTACTAGCACAGATACGCAGTATTTT; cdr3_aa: CASSWGLTSTDTQYF
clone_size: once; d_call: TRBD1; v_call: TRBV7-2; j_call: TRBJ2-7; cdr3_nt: TGTGCCAGCAGCTTAGGGGGACAGGATTCCTACGAGCAGTACTTC; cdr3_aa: CASSLGGQDSYEQYF
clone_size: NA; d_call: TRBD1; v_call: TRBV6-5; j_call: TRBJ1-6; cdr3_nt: TGTGCCAGCCTGACAGGGGGCCTGGGGGGGTCACCCCTCCACTTT; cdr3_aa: CASLTGGLGGSPLHF
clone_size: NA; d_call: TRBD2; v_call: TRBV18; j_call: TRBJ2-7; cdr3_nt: TGTGCCAGCTCACAGACCGGGACTAGCGGTTACGAGCAGTACTTC; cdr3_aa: CASSQTGTSGYEQYF
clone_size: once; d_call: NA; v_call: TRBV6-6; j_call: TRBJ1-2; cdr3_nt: TGTGCCAGCAGTTACGGGGGGGCGGAGAACTATGGCTACACCTTC; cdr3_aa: CASSYGGAENYGYTF
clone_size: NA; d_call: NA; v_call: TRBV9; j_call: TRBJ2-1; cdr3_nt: TGTGCCAGCAGCGAGGAGAGAGGTGAGCAGTTCTTC; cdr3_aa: CASSEERGEQFF
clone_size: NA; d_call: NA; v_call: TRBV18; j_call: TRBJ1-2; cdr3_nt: TGTGCCAGCGCCTATGAAGGGGGAGACTATGGCTACACCTTC; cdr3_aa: CASAYEGGDYGYTF
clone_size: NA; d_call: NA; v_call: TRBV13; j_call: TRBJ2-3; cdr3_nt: TGTGCCAGCAGCCCGGGGGTGGCAGATACGCAGTATTTT; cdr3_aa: CASSPGVADTQYF
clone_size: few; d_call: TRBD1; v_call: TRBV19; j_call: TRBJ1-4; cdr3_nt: TGTGCCAGTAGTAGACGGATGGGACAGCCGGGGGCAACTAATGAAAAACTGTTTTTT; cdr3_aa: CASSRRMGQPGATNEKLFF
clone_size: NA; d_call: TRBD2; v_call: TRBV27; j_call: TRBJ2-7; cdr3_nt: TGTGCCAGCAGTGCTAGCGGGACTTCCTACGAGCAGTACTTC; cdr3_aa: CASSASGTSYEQYF
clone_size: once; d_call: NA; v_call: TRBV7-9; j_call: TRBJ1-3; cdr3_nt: TGTGCCAGCAGCTTGACGGGACAATCGGGAAACACCATATATTTT; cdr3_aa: CASSLTGQSGNTIYF
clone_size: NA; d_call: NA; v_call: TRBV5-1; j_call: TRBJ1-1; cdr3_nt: TGCGCCAGCAGCTTGGCGGGCGGGGACACTGAAGCTTTCTTT; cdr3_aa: CASSLAGGDTEAFF
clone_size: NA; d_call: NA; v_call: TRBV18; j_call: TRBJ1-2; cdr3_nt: TGTGCCAGCTCACCAATCGAGGCCGATGGCTACACCTTC; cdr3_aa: CASSPIEADGYTF